This T cell receptor (beta chain) appears in the sequencing data of a study of blood T cell repertoires in COVID-19. As for the study in general: Sites in the United States, Italy and Spain provided acute and convalescent COVID-19 samples.

CDR3 length equals 14 residues. The germline CDR1 and CDR2 sequences are KGHSH and LQKENI. Trimming removed 1 base at V and 3 bases at J, with 9 bases between. Clones were read by immunoSEQ multiplex PCR, and TCRdb kept only the in-frame ones, dropping some. Of roughly 200,000 clones listed, roughly three quarters are singletons. This sequence was found in a woman in her forties with COVID-19, enrolled during active disease. The sample taken for sequencing was peripheral blood. The chain is built from TRBV18 and TRBJ1-1; weak D call: TRBD1 (6 bases). CDR3: CASSPRGRDTEAFF. CDR3 bases: TGTGCCAGCTCACCACGGGGGCGCGACACTGAAGCTTTCTTT.